The 20 T cell receptor beta chains presented below share a single source sample, sequenced in a study of blood T cell repertoires in COVID-19. Clones were read by immunoSEQ multiplex PCR, and TCRdb kept only the in-frame ones, dropping some. The data hold 300,000 to 450,000 clones, with over 85% observed a single time. Sequencing input: peripheral blood. The receptor source for this set is a woman in her sixties with COVID-19, enrolled during active disease.

The rearrangement joins TRBV28 to TRBJ2-5, with D tentatively TRBD1 (5 bases). Trimming cost V 1 base and J 1 base, with 7 bases left between them. The CDR3 has 14 amino acids. CDR1 is MDHEN and CDR2 is SYDVKM in the germline V gene. CDR3 loop: CASSLSRAQETQYF. CDR3 sequence (DNA): TGTGCCAGCAGTTTATCCAGGGCCCAAGAGACCCAGTACTTC.

The chain couples TRBV4-2 to TRBJ2-1; TRBD2 matches 7 bases. Losses at the gene ends were 0 bases for V and 3 bases for J; bases not matched to a gene: 2. The CDR3 length is 15 residues. CDR1 and CDR2 (germline): LGHNA, YNFKEQ. The CDR3: CASSQEASGYNEQFF. CDR3 coding DNA: TGTGCCAGCAGCCAAGAAGCTAGCGGCTACAATGAGCAGTTCTTC.

This chain links TRBV7-2 with TRBJ1-2; 8 bases match TRBD1. Germline V CDR1 and CDR2: SGHTA, FQGNSA. V was pared by 5 bases and J by 1 base, with 6 bases of the junction left unmatched. This CDR3 has 15 amino acids. The CDR3 DNA reads as TGTGCCAGCAGCCAAAGGACAGGGAATAACTATGGCTACACCTTC. It translates to CASSQRTGNNYGYTF.

The chain has TRBV1 and TRBJ1-6; the D call TRBD1 from the table was never checked on the DNA. TRBV1 is termed a pseudogene. The CDR3 consists of 17 residues. The CDR3 is CTSSLNSGDSYNSPLHF. The CDR3 nucleotides read TGCACCAGCAGTTTAAATTCAGGGGACTCCTATAATTCACCCCTCCACTTT.

This clone was observed once. This sequence joins TRBV5-1 and TRBJ2-7; D ambiguous. With 4 bases removed from V and 3 bases from J, the gap between germline ends came to 5 bases. This CDR3 comprises 11 residues. Germline CDR1 SGHRS, CDR2 YFSETQ. CDR3: CASSKYYEQYF. CDR3 in DNA: TGCGCCAGCAGCAAATACTACGAGCAGTACTTC.

The rearrangement joins TRBV12-3 or TRBV12-4 to TRBJ2-7, with TRBD1 matching 11 bases. The J segment lost 12 bases and the V segment lost 5 bases, leaving 9 bases of the junction unmatched. This CDR3 has 13 amino acids. In DNA form, the CDR3 reads TGTGCCAGCAGTCCCACCGGACAGGGGGCGCGGTACTTC. This sequence encodes CASSPTGQGARYF.

The chain recombines TRBV5-8 with TRBJ1-3, with D possibly TRBD1 on 5 matching bases. Germline-derived CDR1 and CDR2 are SGHTS and YDEGEE. There are 17 residues in the CDR3. The germline V and J ends were trimmed by 0 bases and 0 bases, with 13 bases remaining between them. CDR3 protein: CASSLAGTLYSGNTIYF. In DNA, the CDR3 is TGTGCCAGCAGCTTGGCCGGGACTCTTTACTCTGGAAACACCATATATTTT.

The V call is TRBV7-3, the J call TRBJ2-1; D is unresolved. The V and J ends lost 3 bases and 7 bases respectively, with 7 bases between them. Germline CDR1 and CDR2: SGHTA and FQGTGA. The CDR3 runs to 12 residues. The CDR3 loop reads CASSFHSNEQFF. The CDR3 nucleotides are TGTGCCAGCAGCTTTCACAGTAATGAGCAGTTCTTC.

This clone was detected once. This chain links TRBV7-6 with TRBJ1-6; 7 bases map to TRBD1. The CDR3 contains 18 residues. The ends lost 1 base at V and 9 bases at J; junction bases unmatched: 15. From germline, CDR1 is SGHVS and CDR2 FNYEAQ. Here the CDR3 DNA reads TGTGCCAGCAGCTTAGAGCCGGGACAGCCTCTGGGAATTTCACCCCTCCACTTT. Its protein is CASSLEPGQPLGISPLHF.

The genes are TRBV20-1 and TRBJ1-1; 7 nucleotides agree with TRBD1. This CDR3 spans 13 amino acids. The trim removed 3 bases at V and 4 bases at J, leaving 5 bases unmatched. Germline V gives CDR1 DFQATT, CDR2 SNEGSKA (reference sequence). This CDR3 reads CSASRYRGTEAFF. The CDR3 DNA follows: TGCAGTGCTAGTAGGTACAGGGGCACTGAAGCTTTCTTT.

This clone appeared a single time. This chain uses TRBV9 with TRBJ1-2; 8 positions agree with TRBD1. This CDR3 has 13 amino acids. The V segment lost 4 bases and the J segment 4 bases; nucleotides outside the gene matches: 3. The germline V gene encodes CDR1 SGDLS and CDR2 YYNGEE. The CDR3 DNA sequence: TGTGCCAGCAGCTACGGACAGGGCTATGGCTACACCTTC. Translated, it gives CASSYGQGYGYTF. The full variable domain, completed using reference TRBV9 and TRBJ1-2, is DSGVTQTPKHLITATGQRVTLRCSPRSGDLSVYWYQQSLDQGLQFLIQYYNGEERAKGNILERFSAQQFPDLHSELNLSSLELGDSALYFCASSYGQGYGYTFGSGTRLTVV.

This clone showed up just once. The CDR3 DNA reads as TGCGCCAGCAGCTTGGTTGGGCAGAGGAACACTGAAGCTTTCTTT. It is translated as CASSLVGQRNTEAFF. The chain carries TRBV5-1 and TRBJ1-1; D is undetermined. This CDR3 region has 15 residues. V was shortened by 0 bases and J by 1 base, with 10 bases between the two germline ends. The germline V gene encodes CDR1 SGHRS and CDR2 YFSETQ.

The chain has TRBV3-1 (or the pseudogene TRBV3-2) and TRBJ2-1, with unresolved D. V was pared by 3 bases and J by 6 bases, with 6 bases between. There are 12 residues in the CDR3. Germline values: CDR1 LGHDT, CDR2 YNNKEL (reference sequence). DNA for the CDR3: TGTGCCAGCAGCCATATGCGCAATGAGCAGTTCTTC. Its protein product is CASSHMRNEQFF.

V gene TRBV5-1 combines with J gene TRBJ1-1, with TRBD1 identical over 8 bases. With 5 bases clipped from V and 4 bases from J, the junction kept 7 bases outside the gene matches. This CDR3 is 14 amino acids long. The germline gives CDR1 SGHRS, CDR2 YFSETQ. CDR3 DNA sequence: TGCGCCAGCAGACCGGACAGGGTCAGCACTGAAGCTTTCTTT. This encodes CASRPDRVSTEAFF.

The rearrangement links TRBV7-2 to TRBJ2-1, with a possible D match to TRBD2 (5 bases). CDR3 length: 15 residues. Germline lookup yields CDR1 SGHTA and CDR2 FQGNSA. V gave up 1 base and J gave up 6 bases, with 13 bases separating them. CDR3 nucleotide sequence: TGTGCCAGCAGCTTAGAGCGGTTACCGGGCAATGAGCAGTTCTTC. Protein product: CASSLERLPGNEQFF.

The J gene is TRBJ1-1, the V gene TRBV19, with 7 bases fitting TRBD1. The CDR3 has 14 residues. The ends lost 7 bases at V and 0 bases at J; junction bases unmatched: 5. Germline assignment: CDR1 LNHDA and CDR2 SQIVND (reference sequence). The CDR3 here is CASKMGQLNTEAFF. CDR3 nucleotides: TGTGCCAGTAAAATGGGACAGTTGAACACTGAAGCTTTCTTT. The full variable domain, in which reference TRBV19 and TRBJ1-1 provide the parts outside the CDR3, is DGGITQSPKYLFRKEGQNVTLSCEQNLNHDAMYWYRQDPGQGLRLIYYSQIVNDFQKGDIAEGYSVSREKKESFPLTVTSAQKNPTAFYLCASKMGQLNTEAFFGQGTRLTVV.

CDR3: CATSRDPMNTEAFF. The DNA of the CDR3 is TGTGCCACCAGCAGAGATCCCATGAACACTGAAGCTTTCTTT. V is TRBV15 and J is TRBJ1-1; the D is unclear. V was cut by 0 bases and J by 0 bases, with 5 bases left in between. Germline V gene data show CDR1 as LNHNV and CDR2 as YYDKDF (reference sequence). The CDR3 is 14 residues long.

V gene TRBV7-3 combines with J gene TRBJ1-1, with a tentative D call TRBD1 (6 bases). V was cut by 2 bases and J by 4 bases, with 11 bases left in between. CDR1 and CDR2 from the germline V gene are SGHTA and FQGTGA. This CDR3 comprises 14 residues. CDR3 residues: CASSLWGQSTEAFF. The CDR3, as DNA: TGTGCCAGCAGCTTATGGGGGCAGAGCACTGAAGCTTTCTTT.

The V and J genes are TRBV7-9 and TRBJ1-1, with 7 nucleotides matching TRBD1. In germline, CDR1 is SEHNR, CDR2 FQNEAQ (reference sequence). Trimming took 5 bases from V and 1 from J; bases not matched to a gene: 7. There are 15 residues in the CDR3. This CDR3 is CASSLLTGTNTEAFF. The CDR3 bases are TGTGCCAGCAGCCTATTGACAGGGACGAACACTGAAGCTTTCTTT.

The genes are TRBV12-3 or TRBV12-4 and TRBJ1-2, with D unresolved. Trimming shortened V by 5 bases and J by 1 base, and 5 bases separated the two germline ends. CDR3 length: 12 amino acids. CDR3 region: CASSPHNYGYTF. CDR3 bases: TGTGCCAGCAGTCCCCATAACTATGGCTACACCTTC.